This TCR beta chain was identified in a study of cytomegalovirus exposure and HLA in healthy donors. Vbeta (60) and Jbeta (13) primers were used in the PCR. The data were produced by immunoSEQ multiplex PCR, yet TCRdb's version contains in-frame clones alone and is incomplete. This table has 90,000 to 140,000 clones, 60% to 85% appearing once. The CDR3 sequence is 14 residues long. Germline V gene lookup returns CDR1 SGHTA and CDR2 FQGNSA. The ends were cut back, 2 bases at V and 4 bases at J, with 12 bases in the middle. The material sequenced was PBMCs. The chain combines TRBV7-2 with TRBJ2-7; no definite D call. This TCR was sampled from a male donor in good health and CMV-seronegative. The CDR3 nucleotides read TGTGCCAGCAGCTTAATGACACCTCCTTACGAGCAGTACTTC. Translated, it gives CASSLMTPPYEQYF. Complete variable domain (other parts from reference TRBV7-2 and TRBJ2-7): GAGVSQSPSNKVTEKGKDVELRCDPISGHTALYWYRQSLGQGLEFLIYFQGNSAPDKSGLPSDRFSAERTGGSVSTLTIQRTQQEDSAVYLCASSLMTPPYEQYFGPGTRLTVT.